This T cell receptor beta chain was recovered during a study of cytomegalovirus exposure and HLA in healthy donors. As for the study in general: T cells numbering about 179 million yielded more than 100 million unique TCR beta sequences in an earlier analysis. The study's findings and limits: In an earlier analysis, in fewer than 700 donors, most V segments appeared productive either ~90% or ~30% of the time. V- and J-gene trimming in TCR beta was tied to a missense DCLRE1C variant by an analysis performed later.

The primer mix had 60 Vbeta and 13 Jbeta primers. In the original analysis: Around 10 million shared chains were among around 80 million unique TCR beta chains counted in a later analysis. Libraries were prepared by immunoSEQ multiplex PCR; TCRdb keeps only in-frame clonotypes and omits some of them. V and J calls and clone size are as listed in that table; D and trimming were resolved from the DNA. This sample has about 170,000 clones; around 80% occur once, and the top ten carry 1%. Comment on this clone: Antigen: not known.

J gave up 3 bases and V 5 bases, and 6 bases lay outside the gene matches. Germline V gene sequence: CDR1 SGHNT, CDR2 YYREEE (reference sequence). CDR3 length: 15 residues. The sample was PBMCs. This sequence originates from a woman in her forties or fifties in good health and CMV-seropositive. The chain links TRBV5-4 to TRBJ2-2, with 8 bases identical to TRBD1. CDR3 residues: CASRTGQVDTGELFF. For the CDR3, the DNA is TGTGCCAGCAGGACGGGACAGGTGGACACCGGGGAGCTGTTTTTT.